Following are 26 T cell receptor beta chains from one sample sequenced in a study of cytomegalovirus exposure and HLA in healthy donors. The PCR contained 60 Vbeta and 13 Jbeta primers. Clones were sequenced by immunoSEQ multiplex PCR, and TCRdb holds only the in-frame ones, with some missing. The table lists approximately 96,000 clones, with 5.5% to 6.5% in the top ten. Input material: PBMCs. These receptors originate from a girl between 10 and 17 years old in good health and CMV-seropositive.

This chain joins TRBV9 and TRBJ2-3; the D gene is possibly TRBD2 (7 bases). Germline lookup yields CDR1 SGDLS and CDR2 YYNGEE. V shed 5 bases and J shed 2 bases, with 15 bases lying between them. The CDR3 runs to 15 residues. CDR3 sequence reads: CASRKGGAPTDTQYF. For the CDR3, the DNA is TGTGCCAGCAGGAAAGGGGGGGCCCCCACAGATACGCAGTATTTT.

V is TRBV19 and J is TRBJ1-5; 9 bases align to TRBD1. Trimming cost V 6 bases and J 6 bases; bases outside gene matches: 6. This CDR3 comprises 14 residues. Per germline, CDR1 LNHDA and CDR2 SQIVND (reference sequence). The CDR3 loop reads CASRGTGRGQPQHF. In DNA, the CDR3 is TGTGCCAGTAGGGGGACAGGGCGAGGTCAGCCCCAGCATTTT.

The chain is built from TRBV11-2 and TRBJ1-2, with no clear D. Trimming removed 1 base at V and 4 bases at J, with 10 bases between. Germline lookup yields CDR1 SGHAT and CDR2 FQNNGV. This CDR3 has 14 amino acids. The CDR3 DNA sequence: TGTGCCAGCAGCTTAGGGACTGCAATCTATGGCTACACCTTC. It codes for CASSLGTAIYGYTF.

V usage is TRBV9 and J usage is TRBJ2-3; D possibly corresponds to TRBD2 (5 bases). V gave up 0 bases and J gave up 2 bases, with 13 bases separating them. The CDR3 has 16 amino acids. Germline V gives CDR1 SGDLS, CDR2 YYNGEE. CDR3 protein: CASSVGSQRYTDTQYF. The CDR3 bases are TGTGCCAGCAGCGTAGGTTCCCAGCGGTACACAGATACGCAGTATTTT.

The chain combines TRBV28 with TRBJ2-3; 10 bases are a match to TRBD2. J was trimmed by 1 base and V by 2 bases; bases with no gene match: 6. CDR3 length equals 17 residues. Germline V gives CDR1 MDHEN, CDR2 SYDVKM. CDR3 sequence reads: CASSLVLAGAGTDTQYF. Here the CDR3 DNA reads TGTGCCAGCAGTTTAGTGCTAGCGGGGGCCGGCACAGATACGCAGTATTTT.

The V and J genes are TRBV29-1 and TRBJ1-1; 9 bases map to TRBD1. V trimming: 3 bases; J trimming: 1 base; junction bases outside the gene matches: 3. CDR1 SQVTM and CDR2 ANQGSEA come from the germline V gene. This CDR3 has 14 amino acids. In nucleotides, the CDR3 is TGCAGCGTTGACGGACAGGGGAGGAACACTGAAGCTTTCTTT. Encoded protein: CSVDGQGRNTEAFF.

The gene calls are TRBV5-1 and TRBJ1-4, with D tentatively TRBD1 (6 bases). This CDR3 has 17 residues. Looked up from germline, CDR1 is SGHRS and CDR2 is YFSETQ. V was cut by 1 base and J by 0 bases, with 13 bases left in between. The CDR3 reads CASSLTQGWPTNEKLFF. The CDR3 DNA is TGCGCCAGCAGCTTGACACAGGGTTGGCCAACTAATGAAAAACTGTTTTTT.

The rearrangement links TRBV6-1 to TRBJ2-7; D is possibly TRBD1 (5 bases). This CDR3 has 16 residues. Trimming left V 3 bases short and J 0 bases short, with 15 bases between. CDR1 and CDR2 (germline): MNHNS, SASEGT. The CDR3 reads CASSDEGAGSSYEQYF. In DNA, the CDR3 is TGTGCCAGCAGTGATGAAGGGGCAGGAAGCTCCTACGAGCAGTACTTC.

The V gene is TRBV19, the J gene TRBJ2-7, with 8 bases identical to TRBD2. The CDR3 covers 14 residues. J gave up 5 bases and V 5 bases, and 8 bases lay outside the gene matches. Germline CDR1 reads LNHDA; CDR2 reads SQIVND (reference sequence). The CDR3 region has the DNA TGTGCCAGTAGTCCCATAGCGGGGAGGAACGAGCAGTACTTC. Its protein is CASSPIAGRNEQYF.

V usage is TRBV5-6 and J usage is TRBJ1-5; 12 bases line up with TRBD1. CDR1 is SGHDT and CDR2 is YYEEEE in the germline V gene. The junction had 5 bases not matched to a gene; V was cut back by 0 bases and J by 1 base. The CDR3 sequence is 18 residues long. CDR3 amino acids: CASSLGGTGGASNQPQHF. CDR3 sequence (DNA): TGTGCCAGCAGCTTGGGTGGGACAGGGGGCGCGAGCAATCAGCCCCAGCATTTT.

J is TRBJ1-2 and V is TRBV10-3; D is unresolved. The CDR3 has 13 residues. Germline loops: CDR1 ENHRY, CDR2 SYGVKD. Trimming cost V 8 bases and J 7 bases, with 17 bases left between them. CDR3 amino acids: CAIRGGGAGGYTF. CDR3 coding DNA: TGTGCCATCCGGGGAGGAGGCGCTGGTGGCTACACCTTC.

The chain has TRBV19 and TRBJ1-2, with 7 bases identical to TRBD1. CDR3 length: 16 amino acids. V shed 0 bases and J 1 base; nucleotides not matched to a gene: 5. CDR1 LNHDA and CDR2 SQIVND come from the germline V gene (reference sequence). CDR3 DNA: TGTGCCAGTAGTATAGATCCCGGGACAGTTAACTATGGCTACACCTTC. Protein sequence: CASSIDPGTVNYGYTF.

The chain employs TRBV29-1 and TRBJ1-2; perhaps TRBD1 as D (5 bases). V lost 8 bases and J 5 bases, leaving 24 bases between the germline ends. CDR3 length: 15 residues. Germline V gene sequence: CDR1 SQVTM, CDR2 ANQGSEA. The CDR3 DNA sequence: TGCAGCTGCTCGGAGGGGTTCCGCTCCGTGTATGGCTACACCTTC. This gives the protein CSCSEGFRSVYGYTF.

This chain links TRBV4-1 with TRBJ1-5, with 9 bases fitting TRBD1. V lost 4 bases, J lost 0 bases, and 4 bases stayed unmatched. This CDR3 has 16 residues. Per the germline V gene, CDR1 is MGHRA and CDR2 is YSYEKL. CDR3 loop: CASSPRDRVSNQPQHF. CDR3 in DNA: TGCGCCAGCAGCCCCCGGGACAGGGTTAGCAATCAGCCCCAGCATTTT.

This chain joins TRBV2 and TRBJ2-2; weak D call: TRBD2 (6 bases). The CDR3 spans 15 residues. V was shortened by 4 bases and J by 1 base, with 10 bases between the two germline ends. In germline, CDR1 is SNHLY, CDR2 FYNNEI. The CDR3 DNA sequence: TGTGCCAGCAGTGCTTACGGGGGGAACACCGGGGAGCTGTTTTTT. Its protein product is CASSAYGGNTGELFF. Together with reference TRBV2 and TRBJ2-2, the CDR3 gives the full variable domain: EPEVTQTPSHQVTQMGQEVILRCVPISNHLYFYWYRQILGQKVEFLVSFYNNEISEKSEIFDDQFSVERPDGSNFTLKIRSTKLEDSAMYFCASSAYGGNTGELFFGEGSRLTVL.

This chain uses TRBV13 with TRBJ2-3, with unresolved D. In germline, CDR1 is PRHDT, CDR2 FYEKMQ (reference sequence). The CDR3 has 14 amino acids. Trimming stripped 5 bases from V and 6 bases from J, with 15 bases between. DNA for the CDR3: TGTGCCAGCAGCGAGCAATTCCGGGTGGATACGCAGTATTTT. Protein product: CASSEQFRVDTQYF.

The chain has TRBV9 and TRBJ1-3; D perhaps matches TRBD1 (5 bases). V was shortened by 3 bases and J by 4 bases, with 8 bases between the two germline ends. The CDR3 is made up of 13 amino acids. CDR1 and CDR2 from the germline V gene are SGDLS and YYNGEE. In DNA, the CDR3 is TGTGCCAGCAGCGGCAGACAGGGAAACACCATATATTTT. Translation: CASSGRQGNTIYF.

The CDR3 DNA is TGCGCCAGCCGCCTCCACACAATCACTGAAGCTTTCTTT. It yields the protein CASRLHTITEAFF. This rearrangement joins TRBV5-1 to TRBJ1-1; D not certain. The germline V gene has CDR1 SGHRS and CDR2 YFSETQ. The CDR3 is made up of 13 amino acids. The germline V and J ends were trimmed by 7 bases and 4 bases, with 14 bases remaining between them.

This chain joins TRBV18 and TRBJ1-1; D unclear. There are 14 residues in the CDR3. The germline CDR1 and CDR2 sequences are KGHSH and LQKENI. V lost 3 bases, J lost 7 bases, and 15 bases lay in between. The DNA for the CDR3 is TGTGCCAGCTCACCCGATCAAGGACTCCTTGAAGCTTTCTTT. It is translated as CASSPDQGLLEAFF.

The V gene is TRBV6-5, the J gene TRBJ2-3; 8 bases are shared with TRBD1. The CDR3 extends over 14 amino acids. From germline, CDR1 is MNHEY and CDR2 SVGAGI. With 8 bases clipped from V and 4 bases from J, the junction kept 8 bases outside the gene matches. The CDR3 reads CASEDRGHADTQYF. The CDR3 DNA sequence: TGTGCCAGCGAAGACAGGGGTCACGCAGATACGCAGTATTTT.

The chain is built from TRBV12-5 and TRBJ2-5; TRBD1 might be the D (5 bases). Per germline, CDR1 LGHNT and CDR2 FRNRAP. The CDR3 runs to 15 residues. Trimming removed 3 bases from V and 6 bases from J, with 17 bases in between. The CDR3 reads CASGFGIGREKTQYF. In DNA, the CDR3 is TGTGCTAGTGGTTTTGGTATCGGCAGGGAAAAGACCCAGTACTTC.

The chain joins TRBV4-3 to TRBJ2-2; 10 nucleotides align to TRBD1. Germline-derived CDR1 and CDR2 are LGHNA and YSLEER. The length of the CDR3 is 15 residues. V shed 3 bases and J 3 bases; nucleotides not matched to a gene: 1. CDR3 bases: TGCGCCAGCAGCCACGGGACAGGGGACACCGGGGAGCTGTTTTTT. It yields the protein CASSHGTGDTGELFF.

The V gene is TRBV4-3, the J gene TRBJ2-1; TRBD2 matches at 8 bases. Trimming took 3 bases from V and 0 from J; bases not matched to a gene: 7. This CDR3 is 17 amino acids long. Germline V gene data show CDR1 as LGHNA and CDR2 as YSLEER. The CDR3 sequence is CASSHFVAGSSYNEQFF. The CDR3 region has the DNA TGCGCCAGCAGCCATTTCGTAGCGGGGAGCTCCTACAATGAGCAGTTCTTC.

The chain carries TRBV6-4 and TRBJ1-5; perhaps TRBD1 as D (5 bases). The V end was cut by 6 bases, the J end by 3 bases, with 9 bases between. This CDR3 contains 13 residues. Germline CDR1 is MRHNA and CDR2 is SNTAGT. The CDR3 DNA follows: TGTGCCAGCAGCGTGACAGACAATCAGCCCCAGCATTTT. Its translation: CASSVTDNQPQHF.

The chain has TRBV28 and TRBJ2-5; 8 bases line up with TRBD2. J lost 5 bases, V lost 7 bases, and 15 bases had no gene match. Germline CDR1 MDHEN, CDR2 SYDVKM. The CDR3 loop spans 16 amino acids. This CDR3 is CASKRARGGNRETQYF. The CDR3, as DNA: TGTGCCAGCAAGCGGGCCCGCGGGGGGAATCGGGAGACCCAGTACTTC.

The chain carries TRBV2 and TRBJ1-1; no clear D. CDR3 length: 14 amino acids. CDR1 is SNHLY, CDR2 FYNNEI, per germline. Trimming stripped 7 bases from V and 5 bases from J, with 17 bases between. The CDR3 DNA is TGTGCCAGCACCAAGGGCGGGAGGCGGACTGAAGCTTTCTTT. This translates into CASTKGGRRTEAFF.